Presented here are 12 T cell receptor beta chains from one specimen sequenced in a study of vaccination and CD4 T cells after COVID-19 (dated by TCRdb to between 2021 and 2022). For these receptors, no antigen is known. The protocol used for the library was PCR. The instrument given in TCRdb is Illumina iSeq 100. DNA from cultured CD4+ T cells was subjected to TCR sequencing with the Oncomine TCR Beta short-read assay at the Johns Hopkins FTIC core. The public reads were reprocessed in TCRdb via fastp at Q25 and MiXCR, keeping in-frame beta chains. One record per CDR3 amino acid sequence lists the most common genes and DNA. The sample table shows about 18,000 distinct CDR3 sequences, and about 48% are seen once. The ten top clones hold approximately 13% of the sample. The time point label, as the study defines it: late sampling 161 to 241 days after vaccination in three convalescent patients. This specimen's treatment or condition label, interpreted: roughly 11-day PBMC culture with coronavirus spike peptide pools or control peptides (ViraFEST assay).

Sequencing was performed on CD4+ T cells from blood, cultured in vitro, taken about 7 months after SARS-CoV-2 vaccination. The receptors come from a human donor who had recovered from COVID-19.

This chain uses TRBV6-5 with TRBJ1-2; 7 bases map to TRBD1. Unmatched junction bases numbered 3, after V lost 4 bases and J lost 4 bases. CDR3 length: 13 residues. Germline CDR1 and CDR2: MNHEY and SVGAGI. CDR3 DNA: TGTGCCAGCAGTTTAGGGGGCGGCTATGGCTACACCTTC. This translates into CASSLGGGYGYTF.

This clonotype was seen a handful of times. In DNA form, the CDR3 reads TGTGCCAGCAGCTTAGCCCCCGGGGAGCTGTTTTTT. Translation gives CASSLAPGELFF. The chain is built from TRBV7-9 and TRBJ2-2; D remains unclear. Germline V gene sequence: CDR1 SEHNR, CDR2 FQNEAQ (reference sequence). CDR3 length: 12 residues. V was shortened by 0 bases and J by 6 bases, with 2 bases between the two germline ends.

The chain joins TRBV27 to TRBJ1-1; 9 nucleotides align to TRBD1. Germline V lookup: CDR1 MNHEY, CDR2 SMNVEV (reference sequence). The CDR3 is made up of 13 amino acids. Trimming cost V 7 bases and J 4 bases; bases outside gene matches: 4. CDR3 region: CASTGQGPTEAFF. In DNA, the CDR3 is TGTGCCAGCACCGGACAGGGGCCCACTGAAGCTTTCTTT.

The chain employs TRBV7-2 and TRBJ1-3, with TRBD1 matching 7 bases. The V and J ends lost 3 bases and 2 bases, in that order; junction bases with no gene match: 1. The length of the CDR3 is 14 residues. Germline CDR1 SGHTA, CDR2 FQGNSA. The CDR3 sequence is CASSFQGAGNTIYF. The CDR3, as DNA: TGTGCCAGCAGCTTCCAGGGGGCTGGAAACACCATATATTTT.

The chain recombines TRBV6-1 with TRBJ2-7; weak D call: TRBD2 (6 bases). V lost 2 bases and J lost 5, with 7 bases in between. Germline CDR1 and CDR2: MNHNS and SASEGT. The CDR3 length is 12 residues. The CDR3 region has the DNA TGTGCCAGCAGTGAATGGGGGGACGAGCAGTACTTC. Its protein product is CASSEWGDEQYF.

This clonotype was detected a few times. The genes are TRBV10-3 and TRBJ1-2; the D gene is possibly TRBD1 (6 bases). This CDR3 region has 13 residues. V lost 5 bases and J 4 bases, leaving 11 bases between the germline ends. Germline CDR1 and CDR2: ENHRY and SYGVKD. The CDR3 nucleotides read TGTGCCATCAGTTCAACGACAGGCTATGGCTACACCTTC. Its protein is CAISSTTGYGYTF.

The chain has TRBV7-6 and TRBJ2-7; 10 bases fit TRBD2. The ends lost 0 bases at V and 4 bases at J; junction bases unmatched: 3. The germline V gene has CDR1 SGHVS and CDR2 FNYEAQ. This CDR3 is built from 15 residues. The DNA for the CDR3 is TGTGCCAGCAGCTTAGCTGCTAGCGGGAGATACGAGCAGTACTTC. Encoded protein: CASSLAASGRYEQYF.

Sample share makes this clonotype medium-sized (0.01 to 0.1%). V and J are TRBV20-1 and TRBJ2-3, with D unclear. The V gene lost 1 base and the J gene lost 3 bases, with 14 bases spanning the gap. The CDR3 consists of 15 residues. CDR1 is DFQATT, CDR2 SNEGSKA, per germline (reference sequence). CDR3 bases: TGCAGTGCTAGAGTGGCATCCCGGAGAACAGATACGCAGTATTTT. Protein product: CSARVASRRTDTQYF.

CDR3: CASSLYDRPETQYF. The CDR3 nucleotides read TGTGCCAGCAGCTTGTATGACAGACCAGAGACCCAGTACTTC. The genes are TRBV5-6 and TRBJ2-5, with D maybe TRBD1 (5 bases). The CDR3 extends over 14 amino acids. Looked up from germline, CDR1 is SGHDT and CDR2 is YYEEEE. The V gene lost 1 base and the J gene lost 4 bases, with 11 bases spanning the gap.

The CDR3 region has the DNA TGTGCCAGCAAACAACGTAGGGGGAGTGAGACCCAGTACTTC. The encoded protein is CASKQRRGSETQYF. This chain uses TRBV6-1 with TRBJ2-5; D possibly corresponds to TRBD1 (6 bases). Germline V lookup: CDR1 MNHNS, CDR2 SASEGT. V shed 7 bases and J shed 5 bases, with 17 bases lying between them. This CDR3 is 14 amino acids long.

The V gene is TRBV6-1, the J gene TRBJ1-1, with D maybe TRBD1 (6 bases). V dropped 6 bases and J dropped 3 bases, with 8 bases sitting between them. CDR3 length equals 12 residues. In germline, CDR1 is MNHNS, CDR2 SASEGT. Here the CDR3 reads CASRGGDTEAFF. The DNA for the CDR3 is TGTGCCAGCAGAGGGGGGGACACTGAAGCTTTCTTT.

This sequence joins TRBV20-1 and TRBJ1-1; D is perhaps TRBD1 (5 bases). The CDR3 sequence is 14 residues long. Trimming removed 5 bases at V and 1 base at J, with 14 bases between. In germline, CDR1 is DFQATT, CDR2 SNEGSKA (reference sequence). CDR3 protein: CSAAPGTRNTEAFF. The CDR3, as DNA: TGCAGTGCTGCCCCCGGGACCAGGAACACTGAAGCTTTCTTT.